This T cell receptor (beta chain) was documented in a study of CD8 T cells in ankylosing spondylitis. General study points: Disease-linked clones reportedly concentrated significantly in matched ankylosing spondylitis synovial fluid. Certain motif variants had earlier appeared in reactive arthritis synovial fluid and blood. Ankylosing spondylitis blood appeared to be characterized by a TCR beta motif of roughly eight highly homologous variants.

5'-RACE, quantitative and with molecular barcodes, yielded the TCR beta libraries. TCRdb analysed the 5' RACE reads with MiXCR anew, one entry per CDR3 protein. Of hundreds of thousands of distinct CDR3 sequences in the sample, roughly 13% were seen once. This clonotype was counted between two and nine times. The antigen is undetermined. The CDR3 spans 13 residues. V lost 10 bases to trimming and J lost 5 bases, with 15 bases between them. CDR1 and CDR2 from the germline V gene are ENHRY and SYGVKD. The TCR sequence derives from a male donor with ankylosing spondylitis. This sequence joins TRBV10-3 and TRBJ2-1; D not resolved. Sequenced sample: blood, either unsorted or a sorted T cell fraction (not recorded which). The CDR3 DNA reads as TGTGCCACCCTGTGGGCCTCTGACAATGAGCAGTTCTTC. This codes for CATLWASDNEQFF.